These 22 T cell receptor beta chains were all obtained from the same sample, sequenced in a study of cytomegalovirus exposure and HLA in healthy donors. PCR primers comprised 60 Vbeta and 13 Jbeta primers. Assay: immunoSEQ multiplex PCR; the TCRdb copy retains only in-frame clones and omits some. In the table there are about 190,000 clones, 81% of which are singletons. The specimen was PBMCs. The receptors here all came from a man aged 18 to 29 in good health and CMV-seronegative.

V and J are TRBV5-6 and TRBJ2-2; 9 bases map to TRBD1. V shed 1 base, J shed 9 bases, and the junction held 4 bases outside the gene matches. The CDR3 has 14 amino acids. Germline CDR1 is SGHDT and CDR2 is YYEEEE. The CDR3 region has the DNA TGTGCCAGCAGCTTGAACAGGGGGCGCCGGGAGCTGTTTTTT. This encodes CASSLNRGRRELFF.

This chain uses TRBV5-1 with TRBJ2-7; tentative D call: TRBD1 (5 bases). Looked up from germline, CDR1 is SGHRS and CDR2 is YFSETQ. CDR3 length equals 14 residues. V was trimmed by 1 base and J by 5 bases, leaving 13 bases between them. Here the CDR3 reads CASSLRGSWDEQYF. CDR3 DNA sequence: TGCGCCAGCAGCTTGAGGGGTTCTTGGGACGAGCAGTACTTC.

The gene calls are TRBV5-1 and TRBJ2-7; 9 nucleotides agree with TRBD1. Germline CDR1 SGHRS, CDR2 YFSETQ. This CDR3 has 16 amino acids. The V and J ends lost 0 bases and 2 bases, in that order; junction bases with no gene match: 6. The CDR3 region is CASSLVVTGGAYEQYF. CDR3 nucleotides: TGCGCCAGCAGCTTGGTGGTGACAGGGGGGGCCTACGAGCAGTACTTC.

The CDR3: CAISSGPDSNQPQHF. Written as DNA, the CDR3 is TGTGCCATCAGTTCAGGTCCGGATAGCAATCAGCCCCAGCATTTT. V usage is TRBV10-3 and J usage is TRBJ1-5, with D uncertain. This CDR3 is 15 amino acids long. Per the germline V gene, CDR1 is ENHRY and CDR2 is SYGVKD. V lost 5 bases and J 0 bases, leaving 11 bases between the germline ends.

This clone came up a few times. The rearrangement links TRBV28 to TRBJ2-7, with D unresolved. The V gene lost 5 bases and the J gene lost 1 base, with 18 bases spanning the gap. This CDR3 region has 16 residues. Per germline, CDR1 MDHEN and CDR2 SYDVKM. CDR3 nucleotides: TGTGCCAGCAGTACCCCGAGAATTACAGCTTCCTACGAGCAGTACTTC. This sequence encodes CASSTPRITASYEQYF.

The V call is TRBV15, the J call TRBJ2-1; 11 nucleotides agree with TRBD2. The CDR3 runs to 15 residues. Losses at the gene ends were 1 base for V and 9 bases for J; bases not matched to a gene: 5. Germline CDR1 LNHNV, CDR2 YYDKDF (reference sequence). The CDR3 is CATSRVSGGAGEQFF. Here the CDR3 DNA reads TGTGCCACCAGCAGAGTTAGCGGGGGGGCGGGTGAGCAGTTCTTC. Drawing the rest from reference TRBV15 and TRBJ2-1, the complete variable domain is DAMVIQNPRYQVTQFGKPVTLSCSQTLNHNVMYWYQQKSSQAPKLLFHYYDKDFNNEADTPDNFQSRRPNTSFCFLDIRSPGLGDTAMYLCATSRVSGGAGEQFFGPGTRLTVL.

The chain uses TRBV23-1 and TRBJ1-2; TRBD1 agrees at 11 bases. TRBV23-1 is known as an ORF, though its function is uncertain. This CDR3 is 16 amino acids long. The V and J ends lost 3 bases and 7 bases, in that order; junction bases with no gene match: 10. CDR3 in DNA: TGCGCCAGCAGTCAGTCCAAGGACAGGGGGCAGGGTGGCTACACCTTC. Translated, it gives CASSQSKDRGQGGYTF.

The chain recombines TRBV9 with TRBJ2-3; weak D call: TRBD2 (5 bases). This CDR3 region has 14 residues. V lost 0 bases, J lost 1 base, and 6 bases lay in between. Germline values: CDR1 SGDLS, CDR2 YYNGEE. Here the CDR3 DNA reads TGTGCCAGCAGCGTAGAACTAGGCACAGATACGCAGTATTTT. Translation gives CASSVELGTDTQYF.

The chain joins TRBV19 to TRBJ1-1, with D perhaps TRBD1 (5 bases). V was trimmed by 6 bases and J by 0 bases, leaving 11 bases between them. Germline lookup yields CDR1 LNHDA and CDR2 SQIVND (reference sequence). This CDR3 has 14 residues. The CDR3 sequence is CASSRDSMNTEAFF. For the CDR3, the DNA is TGTGCCAGTAGCCGGGACTCCATGAACACTGAAGCTTTCTTT.

This sequence joins TRBV5-1 and TRBJ2-2; the match to TRBD1 covers 9 bases. Germline V gene lookup returns CDR1 SGHRS and CDR2 YFSETQ. The CDR3 has 17 amino acids. V trimming: 1 base; J trimming: 5 bases; junction bases outside the gene matches: 9. The CDR3 coding sequence is TGCGCCAGCAGCTTGATCACAGGGGGCGGTGGAACCGGGGAGCTGTTTTTT. Protein product: CASSLITGGGGTGELFF.

This clone was seen a few times. This sequence joins TRBV7-9 and TRBJ2-2, with D unclear. Trimming removed 11 bases from V and 3 bases from J, with 16 bases in between. CDR3 length: 14 residues. Per the germline V gene, CDR1 is SEHNR and CDR2 is FQNEAQ (reference sequence). The DNA of the CDR3 is TGTGCCTTGAGGAACCGATTAGACACCGGGGAGCTGTTTTTT. The encoded protein is CALRNRLDTGELFF.

This chain joins TRBV5-1 and TRBJ2-3, with 7 bases aligning to TRBD1. CDR1 and CDR2 from the germline V gene are SGHRS and YFSETQ. V shed 0 bases and J 6 bases; nucleotides not matched to a gene: 7. The CDR3 consists of 15 residues. The CDR3: CASSLEGRGFDTQYF. The CDR3 coding sequence is TGCGCCAGCAGCTTGGAGGGCAGGGGGTTCGATACGCAGTATTTT.

This chain uses TRBV27 with TRBJ2-3; a possible D gene is TRBD1 (8 bases). V lost 7 bases and J 6 bases, leaving 20 bases between the germline ends. CDR1 MNHEY and CDR2 SMNVEV come from the germline V gene (reference sequence). This CDR3 region has 15 residues. CDR3 DNA sequence: TGTGCCAGCAAGACTGGACAGGGAGGGCGGGATACGCAGTATTTT. Translated, it gives CASKTGQGGRDTQYF.

The chain carries TRBV6-5 and TRBJ2-7; 9 bases are shared with TRBD1. V lost 4 bases to trimming and J lost 5 bases; unmatched junction nucleotides: 0. Germline values: CDR1 MNHEY, CDR2 SVGAGI. CDR3 length: 12 residues. DNA for the CDR3: TGTGCCAGCAGTTGGACAGGGGACGAGCAGTACTTC. It encodes CASSWTGDEQYF.

This chain links TRBV6-1 with TRBJ2-7; a weak D match, TRBD1 (6 bases). Trimming cost V 3 bases and J 7 bases, with 19 bases left between them. CDR1 is MNHNS, CDR2 SASEGT, per germline. The CDR3 is 15 residues long. CDR3 bases: TGTGCCAGCAGTGAGGTAGGGACAACGCCTTTGGAGCAGTACTTC. It is translated as CASSEVGTTPLEQYF.

This clone was counted a few times. Other nucleotide sequences from this sample produce the same CDR3. The chain has TRBV28 and TRBJ2-7; 7 bases line up with TRBD1. Germline CDR1 MDHEN, CDR2 SYDVKM. The CDR3 extends over 14 amino acids. V lost 1 base to trimming and J lost 2 bases; unmatched junction nucleotides: 2. The CDR3, as DNA: TGTGCCAGCAGTTTATACAGGGGACCCTACGAGCAGTACTTC. Translation gives CASSLYRGPYEQYF.

Note on this clone: This sample includes further DNA sequences coding for the same CDR3. CDR3 DNA: TGTGCCAGCAGTTCTACAGGGGGAGAGACCCAGTACTTC. Translation gives CASSSTGGETQYF. V gene TRBV7-9 combines with J gene TRBJ2-5; 8 bases align to TRBD1. The length of the CDR3 is 13 residues. Looked up from germline, CDR1 is SEHNR and CDR2 is FQNEAQ (reference sequence). The trim removed 6 bases at V and 4 bases at J, leaving 4 bases unmatched. The full variable domain, rest sourced from reference TRBV7-9 and TRBJ2-5, is DTGVSQNPRHKITKRGQNVTFRCDPISEHNRLYWYRQTLGQGPEFLTYFQNEAQLEKSRLLSDRFSAERPKGSFSTLEIQRTEQGDSAMYLCASSSTGGETQYFGPGTRLLVL.

This clone was seen a handful of times. The chain couples TRBV19 to TRBJ2-6; 7 nucleotides align to TRBD1. The V segment lost 3 bases and the J segment 0 bases; nucleotides outside the gene matches: 2. Germline CDR1 is LNHDA and CDR2 is SQIVND (reference sequence). The CDR3 loop spans 16 amino acids. The CDR3 region has the DNA TGTGCCAGTAGTATGGACAGGCCCTCTGGGGCCAACGTCCTGACTTTC. Amino acid sequence: CASSMDRPSGANVLTF. Combining the CDR3 with reference TRBV19 and TRBJ2-6 gives the whole variable domain DGGITQSPKYLFRKEGQNVTLSCEQNLNHDAMYWYRQDPGQGLRLIYYSQIVNDFQKGDIAEGYSVSREKKESFPLTVTSAQKNPTAFYLCASSMDRPSGANVLTFGAGSRLTVL.

This chain uses TRBV29-1 with TRBJ1-1, with 9 bases lining up with TRBD1. The ends lost 4 bases at V and 5 bases at J; junction bases unmatched: 8. This CDR3 has 14 amino acids. Germline lookup yields CDR1 SQVTM and CDR2 ANQGSEA. CDR3: CSVVPGQGGTEAFF. The CDR3 nucleotides are TGCAGCGTTGTCCCGGGACAGGGAGGGACTGAAGCTTTCTTT.

This clone turned up a few times. CDR3 DNA sequence: TGTGCCAGCAGTTACTCTCCAGGGGGAGACTACAATGAGCAGTTCTTC. It codes for CASSYSPGGDYNEQFF. V is TRBV6-5 and J is TRBJ2-1, with 7 bases identical to TRBD1. CDR1 is MNHEY, CDR2 SVGAGI, per germline. This CDR3 region has 16 residues. Unmatched junction bases numbered 5, after V lost 0 bases and J lost 3 bases.

This chain uses TRBV9 with TRBJ2-6; 7 positions match TRBD1. CDR3 length equals 17 residues. Germline CDR1 reads SGDLS; CDR2 reads YYNGEE. The V gene end was trimmed by 3 bases and the J gene end by 0 bases; junction bases not matched to a gene: 6. The CDR3 DNA reads as TGTGCCAGCAGCGCCCACGGGACAGCCTCTGGGGCCAACGTCCTGACTTTC. It encodes CASSAHGTASGANVLTF.

This clone has a handful of counts. The chain recombines TRBV11-2 with TRBJ1-1, with a tentative D call TRBD1 (5 bases). Per germline, CDR1 SGHAT and CDR2 FQNNGV. The ends were cut back, 1 base at V and 2 bases at J, with 8 bases in the middle. This CDR3 region has 14 residues. The CDR3 protein is CASSLVGVNTEAFF. As DNA, the CDR3 is TGTGCCAGCAGCTTAGTAGGGGTCAACACTGAAGCTTTCTTT.